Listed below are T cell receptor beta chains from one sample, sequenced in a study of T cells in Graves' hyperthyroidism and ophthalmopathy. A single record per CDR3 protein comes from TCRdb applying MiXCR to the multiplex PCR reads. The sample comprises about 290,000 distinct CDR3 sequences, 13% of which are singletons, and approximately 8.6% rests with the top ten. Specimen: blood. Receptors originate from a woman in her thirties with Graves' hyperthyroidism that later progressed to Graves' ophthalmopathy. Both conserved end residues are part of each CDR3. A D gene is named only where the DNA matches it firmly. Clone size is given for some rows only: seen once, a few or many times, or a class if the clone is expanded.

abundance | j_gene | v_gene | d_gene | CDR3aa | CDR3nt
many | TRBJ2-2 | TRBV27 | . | CASSLTWGAGELFF | TGTGCCAGCAGTTTAACCTGGGGCGCCGGGGAGCTGTTTTTT
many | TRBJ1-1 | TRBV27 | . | CASRVGTGTSEAFF | TGTGCCAGCCGAGTGGGGACTGGGACTTCTGAAGCTTTCTTT
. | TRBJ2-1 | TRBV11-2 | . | CASSLEVGGNEQFF | TGTGCCAGCAGCTTAGAGGTGGGAGGCAATGAGCAGTTCTTC
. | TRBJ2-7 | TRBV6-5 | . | CASSYGQGPYEQYF | TGTGCCAGCAGTTACGGGCAGGGTCCCTACGAGCAGTACTTC
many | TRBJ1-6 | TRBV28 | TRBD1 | CASIPTGNASPLHF | TGTGCCAGCATCCCGACAGGGAACGCATCACCCCTCCACTTT
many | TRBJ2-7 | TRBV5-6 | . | CASKADSYEQYF | TGTGCCAGCAAGGCGGACTCCTACGAGCAGTACTTC
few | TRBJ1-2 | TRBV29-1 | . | CSVDLGRGQWITGYTF | TGCAGCGTTGATCTAGGACGCGGTCAATGGATTACGGGCTACACCTTC
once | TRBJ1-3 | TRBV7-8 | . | CASSLAGRTSGNTIYF | TGTGCCAGCAGCTTAGCAGGCCGGACCTCTGGAAACACCATATATTTT
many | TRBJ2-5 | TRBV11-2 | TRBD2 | CASSLGLAGIQETQYF | TGTGCCAGCAGCTTAGGGCTAGCGGGGATCCAAGAGACCCAGTACTTC
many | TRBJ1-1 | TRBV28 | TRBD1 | CASSLGTGEAFF | TGTGCCAGCAGTTTGGGGACAGGGGAAGCTTTCTTT
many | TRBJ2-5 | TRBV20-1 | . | CSAPFSGPSILETQYF | TGCAGTGCTCCCTTCTCTGGGCCCAGCATCTTAGAGACCCAGTACTTC
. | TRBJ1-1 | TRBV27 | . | CASSPTYSPQLNTEAFF | TGTGCCAGCAGTCCCACCTATAGCCCTCAACTGAACACTGAAGCTTTCTTT
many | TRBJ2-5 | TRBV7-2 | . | CASSSPSSETQYF | TGTGCCAGCAGCTCCCCTAGCTCTGAGACCCAGTACTTC
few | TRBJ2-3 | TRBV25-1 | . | CASSEWSDADTQYF | TGTGCCAGCAGTGAATGGAGTGACGCAGATACGCAGTATTTT
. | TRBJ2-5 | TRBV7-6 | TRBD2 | CASSSRTRSETQYF | TGTGCCAGCAGCTCAAGGACTAGATCAGAGACCCAGTACTTC
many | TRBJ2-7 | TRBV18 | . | CASSPGADRNYEQYF | TGTGCCAGCTCACCTGGGGCGGACCGAAACTACGAGCAGTACTTC
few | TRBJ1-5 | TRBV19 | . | CASTPGREINQPQHF | TGTGCCAGTACCCCTGGTCGGGAAATCAATCAGCCCCAGCATTTT
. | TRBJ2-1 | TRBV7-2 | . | CASSQDKGTYPSSEQFF | TGCGCCAGCAGCCAAGATAAGGGGACATACCCTTCCAGTGAGCAGTTCTTC
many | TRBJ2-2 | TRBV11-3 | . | CASSLDAGSGELFF | TGTGCCAGCAGCTTAGATGCTGGTTCCGGGGAGCTGTTTTTT
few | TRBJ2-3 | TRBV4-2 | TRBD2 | CASSNRGTSGRRTDTQYF | TGTGCCAGCAGTAACCGGGGGACTAGCGGGAGGCGCACAGATACGCAGTATTTT
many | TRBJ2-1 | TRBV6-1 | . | CASSAIMANEQFF | TGTGCCAGCAGCGCTATAATGGCCAATGAGCAGTTCTTC
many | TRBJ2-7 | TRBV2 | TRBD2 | CASSDVAGGLAGYEQYF | TGTGCCAGCAGTGACGTGGCTGGGGGACTAGCGGGATACGAGCAGTACTTC
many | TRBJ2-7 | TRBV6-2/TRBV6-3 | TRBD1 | CASKTGGWSHSYEQYF | TGTGCCAGCAAGACAGGGGGCTGGAGTCACTCCTACGAGCAGTACTTC
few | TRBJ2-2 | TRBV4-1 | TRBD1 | CASSLMATGAGGELFF | TGCGCCAGCAGCCTCATGGCTACAGGGGCCGGGGGGGAGCTGTTTTTT
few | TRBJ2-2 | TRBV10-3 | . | CAISESEKRELFF | TGTGCCATCAGTGAGTCGGAGAAACGGGAGCTGTTTTTT
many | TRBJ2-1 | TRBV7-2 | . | CASSFPPRGFKQFF | TGTGCCAGCAGCTTCCCCCCGAGAGGTTTTAAGCAGTTCTTC
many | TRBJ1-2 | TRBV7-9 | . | CASSGAGPYGYTF | TGTGCCAGCAGCGGGGCGGGTCCCTATGGCTACACCTTC
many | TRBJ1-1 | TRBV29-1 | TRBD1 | CSVGQNYNTEAFF | TGCAGCGTGGGACAGAACTACAACACTGAAGCTTTCTTT
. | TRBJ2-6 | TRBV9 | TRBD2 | CASSVGTSGSSGANVLTF | TGTGCCAGCAGCGTAGGGACTAGCGGGAGCTCTGGGGCCAACGTCCTGACTTTC
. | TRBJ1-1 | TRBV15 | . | CATSSPPYREQGEAFF | TGTGCCACCAGCAGTCCACCATACAGGGAACAGGGTGAAGCTTTCTTT
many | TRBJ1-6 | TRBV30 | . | CALEIQYNSPLHF | TGTGCCCTGGAGATCCAGTATAATTCACCCCTCCACTTT
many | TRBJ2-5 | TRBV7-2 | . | CASSQGDYRAETQYF | TGTGCCAGCAGCCAGGGGGACTACAGGGCAGAGACCCAGTACTTC
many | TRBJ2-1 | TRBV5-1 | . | CASSLVEGSYNEQFF | TGCGCCAGCAGCTTGGTAGAGGGGAGCTACAATGAGCAGTTCTTC